This entry lists 26 T cell receptor beta chains sequenced from one sample in a study of cytotoxic CD8 clonotypes in ibrutinib-treated CLL. Some clones are missing from TCRdb's copy, which holds only in-frame ones; the method was immunoSEQ multiplex PCR. The table has about 50,000 clones, roughly 63% seen once. The material sequenced was PBMCs, taken after 24 months of ibrutinib treatment. The source is a human donor with chronic lymphocytic leukemia.

This clone has only one observation. The V call is TRBV7-6, the J call TRBJ2-2; D possibly uses TRBD1 or TRBD2 (5 bases each). Trimming left V 4 bases short and J 5 bases short, with 11 bases between. The CDR3 consists of 14 residues. CDR1 is SGHVS and CDR2 is FNYEAQ in the germline V gene. The CDR3 region has the DNA TGTGCCAGCAGCTACGGGACGGTAACCGGGGAGCTGTTTTTT. Translation gives CASSYGTVTGELFF.

The chain recombines TRBV6-1 with TRBJ1-2; D is unresolved. Trimming removed 4 bases at V and 2 bases at J, with 8 bases between. The CDR3 length is 13 residues. Looked up from germline, CDR1 is MNHNS and CDR2 is SASEGT. DNA of the CDR3: TGTGCCAGCAGTGCCGGACGGAACTATGGCTACACCTTC. It translates to CASSAGRNYGYTF.

The rearrangement joins TRBV2 to TRBJ1-1; 8 bases map to TRBD1. Germline assignment: CDR1 SNHLY and CDR2 FYNNEI. V lost 6 bases and J lost 2; bases outside the gene matches: 2. The CDR3 is 13 residues long. The CDR3 spells CASRGQENTEAFF. The CDR3 DNA is TGTGCCAGCAGGGGACAGGAAAACACTGAAGCTTTCTTT.

This clone was detected a few times. V and J are TRBV29-1 and TRBJ1-1, with D tentatively TRBD1 (6 bases). The CDR3 extends over 12 amino acids. Germline assignment: CDR1 SQVTM and CDR2 ANQGSEA. Trimming pared 7 bases from V and 1 base from J, leaving 10 bases between. The CDR3 loop is CSARGGNTEAFF. The CDR3 DNA follows: TGCAGCGCCAGGGGTGGGAACACTGAAGCTTTCTTT.

V gene TRBV25-1 combines with J gene TRBJ1-1, with 8 bases fitting TRBD1. This CDR3 contains 14 residues. Germline V CDR1 and CDR2: MGHDK, SYGVNS. Trimming removed 4 bases from V and 7 bases from J; junction bases left unmatched: 8. In DNA, the CDR3 is TGTGCCAGCAGTGTTCTGACTGACAGGGGTGAAGCTTTCTTT. It codes for CASSVLTDRGEAFF.

In this sample, this clone turned up once. The chain is built from TRBV23-1 and TRBJ2-5; D call uncertain. TRBV23-1 is given ORF status, its function remaining uncertain. V was clipped by 7 bases and J by 4 bases, with 13 bases between them. The length of the CDR3 is 13 residues. CDR3 amino acids: CASTSNIGETQYF. CDR3 nucleotides: TGCGCCAGCACCTCAAATATTGGAGAGACCCAGTACTTC.

This sequence joins TRBV7-9 and TRBJ2-1, with 7 bases aligning to TRBD1. Germline V gives CDR1 SEHNR, CDR2 FQNEAQ (reference sequence). The ends lost 5 bases at V and 0 bases at J; junction bases unmatched: 7. CDR3 length: 16 residues. CDR3 DNA: TGTGCCAGCAGCCGTGACAGGGCCAGCTCCTACAATGAGCAGTTCTTC. Protein product: CASSRDRASSYNEQFF.

This clone was seen only a few times. V and J are TRBV29-1 and TRBJ1-6; 10 bases are a match to TRBD1. Germline CDR1 SQVTM, CDR2 ANQGSEA. V dropped 6 bases and J dropped 8; count of bases not matched to a gene: 4. CDR3 length: 13 residues. CDR3: CSVGQGWDSPLHF. The CDR3 coding sequence is TGCAGCGTGGGACAGGGGTGGGATTCACCCCTCCACTTT.

The table lists this clone with a few counts. This rearrangement joins TRBV28 to TRBJ1-2, with 7 bases matching TRBD1. This CDR3 contains 12 residues. V shed 5 bases, J shed 12 bases, and the junction held 9 bases outside the gene matches. Germline assignment: CDR1 MDHEN and CDR2 SYDVKM. CDR3 DNA sequence: TGTGCCAGCAGTCCACAGGGGTCTTGGGACACCTTC. Its translation is CASSPQGSWDTF.

There are many counts of this clone. The chain has TRBV5-8 and TRBJ1-5; D not certain. Trimming took 6 bases from V and 2 from J, leaving 6 bases between them. The CDR3 extends over 12 amino acids. Germline CDR1 reads SGHTS; CDR2 reads YDEGEE. CDR3 nucleotides: TGTGCCAGCACCTGGGGCAATCAGCCCCAGCATTTT. Translated: CASTWGNQPQHF.

This sequence joins TRBV4-1 and TRBJ1-2; 7 positions agree with TRBD1. V shed 4 bases and J 4 bases; nucleotides not matched to a gene: 3. In germline, CDR1 is MGHRA, CDR2 YSYEKL. This CDR3 has 13 amino acids. The CDR3 bases are TGCGCCAGCAGCCCGCAGGGGGGCTATGGCTACACCTTC. This codes for CASSPQGGYGYTF.

The genes are TRBV9 and TRBJ1-1, with D perhaps matching TRBD1 (5 bases). Trimming removed 6 bases at V and 3 bases at J, with 15 bases between. CDR1 and CDR2 from the germline V gene are SGDLS and YYNGEE. This CDR3 has 14 residues. In DNA, the CDR3 is TGTGCCAGCAAGAGAGTAGGGGTGGACACTGAAGCTTTCTTT. Translated: CASKRVGVDTEAFF.

Here the CDR3 reads CASSPGTDSYGYTF. The CDR3 nucleotides are TGTGCCAGCTCCCCCGGGACGGATAGCTATGGCTACACCTTC. The chain couples TRBV18 to TRBJ1-2, with D possibly TRBD1 on 5 matching bases. This CDR3 region has 14 residues. Germline V gene data show CDR1 as KGHSH and CDR2 as LQKENI. V lost 6 bases to trimming and J lost 4 bases, with 15 bases between them.

The rearrangement uses TRBV19 and TRBJ2-5; 14 positions match TRBD2. Per germline, CDR1 LNHDA and CDR2 SQIVND (reference sequence). The CDR3 totals 18 residues. V shed 11 bases and J 5 bases; nucleotides not matched to a gene: 19. The CDR3 spells CASSVGTGLAGGRETQYF. The DNA for the CDR3 is TGTGCCTCATCAGTTGGGACTGGACTAGCGGGGGGCAGGGAGACCCAGTACTTC.

This clone was seen a few times. V and J are TRBV5-6 and TRBJ1-5; D is perhaps TRBD1 (6 bases). CDR3 length equals 15 residues. V was trimmed by 0 bases and J by 6 bases, leaving 13 bases between them. The germline gives CDR1 SGHDT, CDR2 YYEEEE. This CDR3 reads CASSLAGGLSQPQHF. CDR3 DNA: TGTGCCAGCAGCTTGGCTGGGGGCCTTAGTCAGCCCCAGCATTTT.

This clone has a handful of counts. The chain carries TRBV25-1 and TRBJ1-4, with TRBD1 identical over 7 bases. V dropped 3 bases and J dropped 8; count of bases not matched to a gene: 9. Per germline, CDR1 MGHDK and CDR2 SYGVNS. This CDR3 region has 15 residues. The CDR3 region has the DNA TGTGCCAGCAGTGAGCGACAGGGTTTTAGGGAAAAACTGTTTTTT. It codes for CASSERQGFREKLFF.

The chain employs TRBV5-1 and TRBJ2-7; D is perhaps TRBD2 (6 bases). V lost 4 bases, J lost 3 bases, and 17 bases lay in between. The CDR3 sequence is 15 residues long. Germline CDR1 is SGHRS and CDR2 is YFSETQ. CDR3 bases: TGCGCCAGCAGCGAGGACTATCACCCAATCTACGAGCAGTACTTC. Encoded protein: CASSEDYHPIYEQYF.

The V call is TRBV6-5, the J call TRBJ1-4, with a tentative D call TRBD1 (6 bases). The V end lost 6 bases, the J end lost 8 bases, and 16 bases lay between the germline ends. The germline V gene encodes CDR1 MNHEY and CDR2 SVGAGI. CDR3 length: 14 amino acids. CDR3 in amino acids: CASRADRWREKLFF. The CDR3 DNA reads as TGTGCCAGCAGAGCAGACAGGTGGCGGGAAAAACTGTTTTTT.

This clone is labeled as medium-sized (0.01 to 0.1%). The chain combines TRBV6-5 with TRBJ1-6; 9 bases align to TRBD1. The CDR3 sequence is 13 residues long. Germline assignment: CDR1 MNHEY and CDR2 SVGAGI. Trimming took 5 bases from V and 10 from J; bases not matched to a gene: 3. In DNA, the CDR3 is TGTGCCAGCAGTACAGGGGGCGGGTCACCCCTCCACTTT. Amino acid sequence: CASSTGGGSPLHF.

Regarding this clone: A far larger clone is a single base away, which makes a read error likely. This chain uses TRBV7-7 with TRBJ2-7; the match to TRBD2 covers 7 bases. This CDR3 region has 15 residues. Germline V CDR1 and CDR2: SSHAT, FNYEAQ (reference sequence). After removal of 3 bases from V and 7 bases from J, the junction contained 12 bases not matched to a gene. CDR3 DNA sequence: TGTGCCAGCAGCTTTGGACTAGACTCCTACAATGAGCAGTACTTC. Encoded protein: CASSFGLDSYNEQYF.

The chain has TRBV5-1 and TRBJ1-5; D is undetermined. The V gene lost 3 bases and the J gene lost 4 bases, with 14 bases spanning the gap. Germline CDR1 is SGHRS and CDR2 is YFSETQ. The CDR3 has 15 amino acids. CDR3 sequence (DNA): TGCGCCAGCAGCTCGTCCGGGAGTCAAAATCAGCCCCAGCATTTT. Amino acid sequence: CASSSSGSQNQPQHF.

This clone showed up just a few times. The rearrangement links TRBV7-9 to TRBJ1-1, with D unclear. Trimming cost V 5 bases and J 1 base, with 5 bases left between them. CDR3 length: 12 residues. The germline gives CDR1 SEHNR, CDR2 FQNEAQ (reference sequence). The CDR3 loop reads CASSPQNTEAFF. The CDR3, as DNA: TGTGCCAGCAGCCCACAGAACACTGAAGCTTTCTTT.

The chain couples TRBV7-8 to TRBJ2-7; the match to TRBD1 covers 11 bases. The germline V gene has CDR1 SGHVS and CDR2 FQNEAQ. CDR3 length equals 15 residues. Germline trimming cut 3 bases from V and 2 bases from J; bases unmatched to any gene: 3. The DNA of the CDR3 is TGTGCCAGCAGCTTCGGGACAGGGGGTCCCTACGAGCAGTACTTC. It encodes CASSFGTGGPYEQYF.

This clone has a handful of counts. The chain joins TRBV6-5 to TRBJ1-2; tentative D call: TRBD1 (6 bases). The V end was cut by 5 bases, the J end by 8 bases, with 12 bases between. This CDR3 comprises 12 residues. The germline V gene encodes CDR1 MNHEY and CDR2 SVGAGI. CDR3 in amino acids: CASSPYGGGYTF. CDR3 sequence (DNA): TGTGCCAGCAGTCCCTACGGGGGCGGCTACACCTTC.

V is TRBV4-1 and J is TRBJ2-5, with a weak D call TRBD2 (5 bases). V lost 1 base and J 1 base, leaving 7 bases between the germline ends. CDR3 length: 14 amino acids. Germline V CDR1 and CDR2: MGHRA, YSYEKL. The CDR3 here is CASSQGGLQETQYF. CDR3 nucleotides: TGCGCCAGCAGCCAAGGAGGGCTCCAAGAGACCCAGTACTTC.

CDR3 sequence (DNA): TGTGCCAGCAGCTCCCGACTAGCGGGGGACTTGGGTGAGCAGTTCTTC. The encoded protein is CASSSRLAGDLGEQFF. The chain couples TRBV11-2 to TRBJ2-1; 12 nucleotides agree with TRBD2. Germline CDR1 is SGHAT and CDR2 is FQNNGV. The junction had 10 bases not matched to a gene; V was cut back by 4 bases and J by 9 bases. The CDR3 extends over 16 amino acids. Using reference TRBV11-2 and TRBJ2-1 for the parts outside the CDR3, the full variable domain is EAGVAQSPRYKIIEKRQSVAFWCNPISGHATLYWYQQILGQGPKLLIQFQNNGVVDDSQLPKDRFSAERLKGVDSTLKIQPAKLEDSAVYLCASSSRLAGDLGEQFFGPGTRLTVL.